This TCR beta chain was retrieved from a study of T cell changes during pregnancy in multiple sclerosis. Measured with immunoSEQ multiplex PCR; TCRdb has only the in-frame clones, and not every one. The data show 15,000 to 25,000 clones, 88% seen once. The trim removed 5 bases at V and 6 bases at J, leaving 8 bases unmatched. Germline V gene lookup returns CDR1 MNHEY and CDR2 SMNVEV (reference sequence). The CDR3 has 14 amino acids. The material was CD8+ T cells from peripheral blood mononuclear cells, obtained after pregnancy. The rearrangement uses TRBV27 and TRBJ2-7, with 9 positions matching TRBD1. The source of this sequence is a female donor in good health, enrolled as a control in a pregnancy study. The CDR3 region is CASSSPGQGREQYF. CDR3 nucleotides: TGTGCCAGCAGTAGTCCGGGACAGGGTCGCGAGCAGTACTTC.